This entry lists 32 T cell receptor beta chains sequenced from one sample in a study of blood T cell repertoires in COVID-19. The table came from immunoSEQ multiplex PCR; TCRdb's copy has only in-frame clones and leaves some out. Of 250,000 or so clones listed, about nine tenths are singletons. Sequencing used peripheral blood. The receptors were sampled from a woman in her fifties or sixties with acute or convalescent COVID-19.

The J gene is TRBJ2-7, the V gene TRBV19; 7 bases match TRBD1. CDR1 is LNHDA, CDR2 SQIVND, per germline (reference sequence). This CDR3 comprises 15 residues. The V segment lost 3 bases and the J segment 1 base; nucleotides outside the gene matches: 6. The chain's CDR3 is CASSITPTGSYEQYF. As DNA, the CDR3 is TGTGCCAGTAGTATTACCCCGACAGGGTCCTACGAGCAGTACTTC.

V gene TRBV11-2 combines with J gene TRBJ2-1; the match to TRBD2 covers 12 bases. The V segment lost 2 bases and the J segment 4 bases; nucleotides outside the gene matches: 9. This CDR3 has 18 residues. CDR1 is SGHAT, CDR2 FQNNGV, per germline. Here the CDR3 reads CASSLNHRTSGAYNEQFF. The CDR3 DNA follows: TGTGCCAGCAGCTTAAACCACCGGACTAGCGGGGCTTACAATGAGCAGTTCTTC.

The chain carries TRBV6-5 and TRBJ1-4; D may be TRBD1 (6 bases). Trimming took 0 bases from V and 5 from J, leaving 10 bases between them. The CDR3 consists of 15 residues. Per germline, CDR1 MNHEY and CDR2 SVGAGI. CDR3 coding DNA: TGTGCCAGCAGTTACTCTTCAGGGGCAAATGAAAAACTGTTTTTT. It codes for CASSYSSGANEKLFF.

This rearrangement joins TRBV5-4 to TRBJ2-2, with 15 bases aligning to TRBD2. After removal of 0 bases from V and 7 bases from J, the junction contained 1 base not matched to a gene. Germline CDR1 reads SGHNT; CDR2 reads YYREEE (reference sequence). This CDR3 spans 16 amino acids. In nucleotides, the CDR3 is TGTGCCAGCAGCTTGGGGACTAGCGGGAGGGTCGGGGAGCTGTTTTTT. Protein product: CASSLGTSGRVGELFF.

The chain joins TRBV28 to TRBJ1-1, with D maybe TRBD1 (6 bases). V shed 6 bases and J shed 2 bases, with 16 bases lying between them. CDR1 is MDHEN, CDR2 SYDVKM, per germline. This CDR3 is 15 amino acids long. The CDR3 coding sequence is TGTGCCAGCAGAGGGACAAAAAAGGGTAACACTGAAGCTTTCTTT. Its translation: CASRGTKKGNTEAFF.

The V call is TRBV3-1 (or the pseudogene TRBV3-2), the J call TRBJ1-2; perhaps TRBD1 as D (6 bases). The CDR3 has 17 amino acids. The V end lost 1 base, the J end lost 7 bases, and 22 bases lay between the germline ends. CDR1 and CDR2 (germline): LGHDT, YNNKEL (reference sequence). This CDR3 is CASSQVGGAGNGGGYTF. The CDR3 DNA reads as TGTGCCAGCAGCCAAGTGGGGGGGGCAGGGAACGGCGGTGGCTACACCTTC.

This CDR3 reads CASSFSSGANVLTF. The DNA of the CDR3 is TGTGCCAGCAGCTTCTCGTCTGGGGCCAACGTCCTGACTTTC. The chain carries TRBV5-5 and TRBJ2-6; D unclear. The CDR3 loop spans 14 amino acids. Germline-derived CDR1 and CDR2 are SGHKS and YYEKEE (reference sequence). With 2 bases removed from V and 1 base from J, the gap between germline ends came to 4 bases.

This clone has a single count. CDR3 sequence reads: CASSEGTRRYNEQFF. The CDR3 nucleotides read TGCGCCAGCAGCGAGGGGACAAGGAGGTACAATGAGCAGTTCTTC. The chain is built from TRBV5-1 and TRBJ2-1; TRBD1 might be the D (6 bases). Deletions cut 4 bases from V and 4 bases from J, with 15 bases between. The V gene's germline CDR1 is SGHRS and CDR2 YFSETQ. The CDR3 is made up of 15 amino acids.

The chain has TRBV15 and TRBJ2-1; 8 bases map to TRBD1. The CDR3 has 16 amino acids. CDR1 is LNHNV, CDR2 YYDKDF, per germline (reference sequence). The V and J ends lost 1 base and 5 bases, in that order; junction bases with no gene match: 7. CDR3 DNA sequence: TGTGCCACCAGCAGAGGAGGGGGGACAGGCCACAATGAGCAGTTCTTC. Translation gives CATSRGGGTGHNEQFF.

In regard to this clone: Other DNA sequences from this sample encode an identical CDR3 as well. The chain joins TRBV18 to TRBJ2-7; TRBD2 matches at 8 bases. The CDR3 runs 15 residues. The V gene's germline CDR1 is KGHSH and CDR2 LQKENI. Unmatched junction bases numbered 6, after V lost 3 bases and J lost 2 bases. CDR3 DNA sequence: TGTGCCAGCTCACCCTCCGGGACTAGGGCCTACGAGCAGTACTTC. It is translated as CASSPSGTRAYEQYF.

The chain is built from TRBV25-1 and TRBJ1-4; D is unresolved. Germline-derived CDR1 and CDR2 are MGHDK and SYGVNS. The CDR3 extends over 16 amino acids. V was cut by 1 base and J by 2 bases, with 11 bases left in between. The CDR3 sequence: CASSEFHTSTNEKLFF. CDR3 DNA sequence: TGTGCCAGCAGTGAATTCCACACGTCGACTAATGAAAAACTGTTTTTT. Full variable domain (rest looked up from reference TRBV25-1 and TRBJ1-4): EADIYQTPRYLVIGTGKKITLECSQTMGHDKMYWYQQDPGMELHLIHYSYGVNSTEKGDLSSESTVSRIRTEHFPLTLESARPSHTSQYLCASSEFHTSTNEKLFFGSGTQLSVL.

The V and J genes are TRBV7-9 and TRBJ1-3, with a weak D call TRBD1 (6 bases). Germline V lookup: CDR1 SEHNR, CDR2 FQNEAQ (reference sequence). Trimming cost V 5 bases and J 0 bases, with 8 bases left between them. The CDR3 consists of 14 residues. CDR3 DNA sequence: TGTGCCAGCAGCCAAGGGGGCTCTGGAAACACCATATATTTT. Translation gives CASSQGGSGNTIYF.

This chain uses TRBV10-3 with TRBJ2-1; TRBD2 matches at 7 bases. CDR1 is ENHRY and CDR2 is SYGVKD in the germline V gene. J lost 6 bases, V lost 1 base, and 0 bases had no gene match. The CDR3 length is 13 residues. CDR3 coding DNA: TGTGCCATCAGTGAGTGGGGGGGCAATGAGCAGTTCTTC. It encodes CAISEWGGNEQFF.

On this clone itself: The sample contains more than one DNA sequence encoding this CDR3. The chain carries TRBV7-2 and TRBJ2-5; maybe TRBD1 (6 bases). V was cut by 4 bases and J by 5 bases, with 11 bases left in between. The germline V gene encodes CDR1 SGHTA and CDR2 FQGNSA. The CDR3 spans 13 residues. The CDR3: CASSSGQGETQYF. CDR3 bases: TGTGCCAGCAGCTCCGGTCAGGGGGAGACCCAGTACTTC. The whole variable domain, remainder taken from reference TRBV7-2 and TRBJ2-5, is GAGVSQSPSNKVTEKGKDVELRCDPISGHTALYWYRQSLGQGLEFLIYFQGNSAPDKSGLPSDRFSAERTGGSVSTLTIQRTQQEDSAVYLCASSSGQGETQYFGPGTRLLVL.

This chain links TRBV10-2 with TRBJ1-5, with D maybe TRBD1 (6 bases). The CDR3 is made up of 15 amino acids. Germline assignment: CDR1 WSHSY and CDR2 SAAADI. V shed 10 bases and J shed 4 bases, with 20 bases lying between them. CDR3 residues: CATSLDRSANQPQHF. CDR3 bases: TGCGCCACCTCCCTTGACAGGAGTGCAAATCAGCCCCAGCATTTT.

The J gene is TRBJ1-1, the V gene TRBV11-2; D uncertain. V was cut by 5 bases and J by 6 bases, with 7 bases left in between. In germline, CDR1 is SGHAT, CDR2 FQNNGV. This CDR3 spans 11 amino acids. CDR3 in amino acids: CASSLVSEAFF. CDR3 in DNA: TGTGCCAGCAGCCTCGTTTCTGAAGCTTTCTTT. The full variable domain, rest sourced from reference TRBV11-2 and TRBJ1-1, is EAGVAQSPRYKIIEKRQSVAFWCNPISGHATLYWYQQILGQGPKLLIQFQNNGVVDDSQLPKDRFSAERLKGVDSTLKIQPAKLEDSAVYLCASSLVSEAFFGQGTRLTVV.

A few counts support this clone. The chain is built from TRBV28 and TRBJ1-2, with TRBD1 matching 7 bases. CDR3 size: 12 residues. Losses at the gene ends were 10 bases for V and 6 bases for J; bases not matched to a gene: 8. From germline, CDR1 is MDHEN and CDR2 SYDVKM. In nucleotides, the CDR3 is TGTGCCACGGGACAGACACCTCATGGCTACACCTTC. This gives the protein CATGQTPHGYTF.

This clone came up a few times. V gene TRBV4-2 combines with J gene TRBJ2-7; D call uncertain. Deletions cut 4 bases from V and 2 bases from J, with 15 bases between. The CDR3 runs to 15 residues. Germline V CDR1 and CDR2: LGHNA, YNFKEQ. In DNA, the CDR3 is TGTGCCAGCAGCCCCCCCGGAGTAGTCGCCTACGAGCAGTACTTC. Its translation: CASSPPGVVAYEQYF.

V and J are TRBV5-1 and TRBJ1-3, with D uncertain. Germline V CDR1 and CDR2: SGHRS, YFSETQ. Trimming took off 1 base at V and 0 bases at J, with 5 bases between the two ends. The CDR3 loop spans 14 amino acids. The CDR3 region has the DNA TGCGCCAGCAGCTTGTTGAGCTCTGGAAACACCATATATTTT. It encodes CASSLLSSGNTIYF. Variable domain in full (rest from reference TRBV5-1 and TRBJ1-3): KAGVTQTPRYLIKTRGQQVTLSCSPISGHRSVSWYQQTPGQGLQFLFEYFSETQRNKGNFPGRFSGRQFSNSRSEMNVSTLELGDSALYLCASSLLSSGNTIYFGEGSWLTVV.

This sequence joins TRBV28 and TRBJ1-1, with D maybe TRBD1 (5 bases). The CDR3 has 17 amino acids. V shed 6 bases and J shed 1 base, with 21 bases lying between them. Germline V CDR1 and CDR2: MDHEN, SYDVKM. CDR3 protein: CASRQTLDRLGNTEAFF. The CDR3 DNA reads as TGTGCCAGCAGACAAACTCTCGACAGATTGGGGAACACTGAAGCTTTCTTT.

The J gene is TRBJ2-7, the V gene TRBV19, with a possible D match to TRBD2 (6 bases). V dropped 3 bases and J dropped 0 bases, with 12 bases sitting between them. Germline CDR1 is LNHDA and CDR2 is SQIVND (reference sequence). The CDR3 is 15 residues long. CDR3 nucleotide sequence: TGTGCCAGTAGTATTGGCGGGATTACCTCCTACGAGCAGTACTTC. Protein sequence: CASSIGGITSYEQYF.

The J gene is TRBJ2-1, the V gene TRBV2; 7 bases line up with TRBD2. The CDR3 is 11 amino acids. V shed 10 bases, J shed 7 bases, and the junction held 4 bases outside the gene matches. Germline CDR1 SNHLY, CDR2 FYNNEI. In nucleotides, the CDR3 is TGTGCCACCCGGGAGGCTAATGAGCAGTTCTTC. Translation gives CATREANEQFF.

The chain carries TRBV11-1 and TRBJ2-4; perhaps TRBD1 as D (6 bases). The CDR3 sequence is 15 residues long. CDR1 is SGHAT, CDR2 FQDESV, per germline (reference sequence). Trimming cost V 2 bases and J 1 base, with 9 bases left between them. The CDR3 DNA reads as TGTGCCAGCAGCTTAAACAGGGCGGCCAAAAACATTCAGTACTTC. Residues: CASSLNRAAKNIQYF.

CDR3 bases: TGTGCCAGCAGCCTGGGACAGGGCACAGATACGCAGTATTTT. Translating gives CASSLGQGTDTQYF. V is TRBV11-3 and J is TRBJ2-3; 8 positions agree with TRBD1. Germline values: CDR1 SGHNT, CDR2 YENEEA. The CDR3 is 14 amino acids. V gave up 5 bases and J gave up 1 base; unmatched junction bases: 2.

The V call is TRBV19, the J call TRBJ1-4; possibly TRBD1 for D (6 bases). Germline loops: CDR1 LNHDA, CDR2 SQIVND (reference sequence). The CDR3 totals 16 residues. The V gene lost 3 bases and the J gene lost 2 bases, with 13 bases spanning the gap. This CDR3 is CASSMGAVATNEKLFF. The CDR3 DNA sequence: TGTGCCAGTAGTATGGGGGCGGTGGCGACTAATGAAAAACTGTTTTTT.

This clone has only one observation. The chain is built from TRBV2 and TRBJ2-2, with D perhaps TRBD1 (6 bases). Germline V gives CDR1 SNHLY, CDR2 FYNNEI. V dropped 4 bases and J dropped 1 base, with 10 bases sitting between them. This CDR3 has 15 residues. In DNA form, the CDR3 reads TGTGCCAGCAGTGGTTTGACAGGGAACACCGGGGAGCTGTTTTTT. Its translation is CASSGLTGNTGELFF.

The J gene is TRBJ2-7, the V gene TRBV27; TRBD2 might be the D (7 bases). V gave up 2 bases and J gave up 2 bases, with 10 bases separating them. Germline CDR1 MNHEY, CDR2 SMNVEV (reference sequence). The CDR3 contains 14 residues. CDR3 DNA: TGTGCCAGCAGTTTAGGGGGGGCTCCCTACGAGCAGTACTTC. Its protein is CASSLGGAPYEQYF.

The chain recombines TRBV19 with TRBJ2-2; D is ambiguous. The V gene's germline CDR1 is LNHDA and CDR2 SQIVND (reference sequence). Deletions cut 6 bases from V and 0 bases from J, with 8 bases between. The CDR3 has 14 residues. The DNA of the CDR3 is TGTGCCAGTAGCACGACTGCGAACACCGGGGAGCTGTTTTTT. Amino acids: CASSTTANTGELFF.

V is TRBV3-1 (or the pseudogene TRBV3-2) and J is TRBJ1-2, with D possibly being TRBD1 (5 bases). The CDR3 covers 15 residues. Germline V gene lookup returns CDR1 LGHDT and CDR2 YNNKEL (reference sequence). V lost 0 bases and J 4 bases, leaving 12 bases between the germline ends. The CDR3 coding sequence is TGTGCCAGCAGCCAAGATGCGGCAGGGATCTATGGCTACACCTTC. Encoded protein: CASSQDAAGIYGYTF.

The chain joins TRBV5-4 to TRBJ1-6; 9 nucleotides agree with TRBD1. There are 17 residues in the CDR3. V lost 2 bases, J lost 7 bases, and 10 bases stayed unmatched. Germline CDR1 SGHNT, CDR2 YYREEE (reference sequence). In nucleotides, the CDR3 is TGTGCCAGCAGCTTCGCAGGGAACAGGGGGCCCAATTCACCCCTCCACTTT. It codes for CASSFAGNRGPNSPLHF.

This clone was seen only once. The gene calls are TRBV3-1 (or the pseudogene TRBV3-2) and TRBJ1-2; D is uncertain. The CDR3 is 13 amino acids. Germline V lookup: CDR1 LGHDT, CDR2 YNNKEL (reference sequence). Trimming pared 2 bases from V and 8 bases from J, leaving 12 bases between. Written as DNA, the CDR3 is TGTGCCAGCAGCCAACGGCTACAGAAAGGCTACACCTTC. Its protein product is CASSQRLQKGYTF.

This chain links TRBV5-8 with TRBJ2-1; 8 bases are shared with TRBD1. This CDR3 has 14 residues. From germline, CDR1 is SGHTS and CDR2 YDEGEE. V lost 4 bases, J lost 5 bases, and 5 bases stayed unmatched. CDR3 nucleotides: TGTGCCAGCAGCCGATGGACAGGGAACAATGAGCAGTTCTTC. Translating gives CASSRWTGNNEQFF.